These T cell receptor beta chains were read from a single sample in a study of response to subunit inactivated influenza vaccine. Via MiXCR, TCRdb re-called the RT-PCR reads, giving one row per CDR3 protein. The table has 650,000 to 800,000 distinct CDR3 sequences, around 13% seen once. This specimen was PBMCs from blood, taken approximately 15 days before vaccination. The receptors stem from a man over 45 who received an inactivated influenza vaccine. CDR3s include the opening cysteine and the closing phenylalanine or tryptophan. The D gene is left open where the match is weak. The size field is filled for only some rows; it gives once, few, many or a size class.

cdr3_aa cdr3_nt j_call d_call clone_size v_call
CASTSGQGYNQPQHF TGTGCCAGCACCTCGGGACAGGGGTACAATCAGCCCCAGCATTTT TRBJ1-5 TRBD1 many TRBV2
CSAAGPNTGELFF TGCAGTGCGGCCGGGCCGAACACCGGGGAGCTGTTTTTT TRBJ2-2 . . TRBV20-1
CAWSLQTEQPQHF TGTGCCTGGAGTTTGCAAACAGAACAGCCCCAGCATTTT TRBJ1-5 . . TRBV30
CAISGQGAGKNIQYF TGTGCCATCAGTGGACAGGGGGCCGGCAAAAACATTCAGTACTTC TRBJ2-4 TRBD1 few TRBV10-3
CASSLRGMSYEQYF TGTGCCAGCAGCCTCAGGGGGATGTCCTACGAGCAGTACTTC TRBJ2-7 TRBD1 few TRBV27
CASSLSPLGETQYF TGTGCCAGCAGTTTATCGCCTCTCGGGGAGACCCAGTACTTC TRBJ2-5 . few TRBV27
CASSGTGGDNEQFF TGTGCCAGCAGTGGGACAGGGGGGGACAATGAGCAGTTCTTC TRBJ2-1 TRBD1 many TRBV25-1
CASSSAGVAGDYEQYF TGTGCCAGCAGTTCCGCGGGAGTAGCGGGGGACTACGAGCAGTACTTC TRBJ2-7 TRBD2 few TRBV28
CSARMGLAFDEQFF TGCAGTGCTAGAATGGGACTAGCGTTCGATGAGCAGTTCTTC TRBJ2-1 TRBD2 . TRBV20-1
CSVEDTSVYEQYF TGCAGCGTTGAAGATACCTCCGTCTACGAGCAGTACTTC TRBJ2-7 . . TRBV29-1
CASSFNRGPYGYTF TGTGCCAGCAGCTTCAACAGGGGCCCCTATGGCTACACCTTC TRBJ1-2 TRBD1 . TRBV11-2
CSAPGLNEQYF TGCAGTGCCCCTGGCCTCAACGAGCAGTACTTC TRBJ2-7 . once TRBV20-1
CSASPFPAGNTEAFF TGCAGTGCTAGCCCTTTCCCAGCTGGGAACACTGAAGCTTTCTTT TRBJ1-1 . . TRBV20-1
CASSLLGVETQYF TGTGCCAGCAGCTTGTTGGGCGTGGAGACCCAGTACTTC TRBJ2-5 . many TRBV5-5
CASSWTFKETQYF TGTGCCAGTTCCTGGACCTTTAAGGAGACCCAGTACTTC TRBJ2-5 . . TRBV6-1
CARSFGWASGRSYNEQFF TGTGCCCGCAGTTTTGGTTGGGCTAGCGGGAGGTCCTACAATGAGCAGTTCTTC TRBJ2-1 TRBD2 once TRBV2
CAITGTSDSYEQYF TGTGCCATAACCGGGACTAGCGACTCCTACGAGCAGTACTTC TRBJ2-7 TRBD2 . TRBV10-3
CSARDYGSYYEQYF TGCAGTGCTAGAGATTACGGCAGCTACTACGAGCAGTACTTC TRBJ2-7 . few TRBV20-1
CASSLAVNAEAFF TGTGCCAGCAGTTTGGCGGTGAACGCTGAAGCTTTCTTT TRBJ1-1 . few TRBV12-3/TRBV12-4
CSAPFRTYEQYF TGCAGTGCACCTTTTCGGACCTACGAGCAGTACTTC TRBJ2-7 . few TRBV20-1
CASEQDGQETQYF TGTGCCAGCGAGCAGGACGGCCAAGAGACCCAGTACTTC TRBJ2-5 . . TRBV12-3/TRBV12-4
CASSQERRVGGYTF TGCGCCAGCAGCCAAGAGCGAAGGGTGGGCGGCTACACCTTC TRBJ1-2 . . TRBV4-3